The 20 T cell receptor beta chains below were found in one sample sequenced in a study of OX40 agonist ivuxolimab in advanced cancers. Here immunoSEQ multiplex PCR was the method, and the copy in TCRdb shows in-frame clones only, minus some. The table includes approximately 61,000 clones, about 85% detected once. Sequencing was performed on CD4+ or CD8+ T cells sorted from blood, taken in a trial of the OX40 agonist ivuxolimab. These receptors were collected from an adult with an advanced solid tumor such as melanoma, head and neck, liver or kidney cancer.

This clone was detected a few times. The chain joins TRBV6-5 to TRBJ2-7; D tentatively fits TRBD1 or TRBD2 (6 bases each). Germline CDR1 is MNHEY and CDR2 is SVGAGI. The CDR3 extends over 14 amino acids. V lost 6 bases and J lost 1, with 13 bases in between. CDR3 sequence (DNA): TGTGCCAGCAGCAGGCGGGACAAGTCCTACGAGCAGTACTTC. Encoded protein: CASSRRDKSYEQYF.

The chain carries TRBV7-3 and TRBJ1-6, with D uncertain. V dropped 4 bases and J dropped 6 bases, with 13 bases sitting between them. Germline V CDR1 and CDR2: SGHTA, FQGTGA. The CDR3 has 15 amino acids. Here the CDR3 DNA reads TGTGCCAGCAGCTACAATGGTCGCAGTAATTCACCCCTCCACTTT. It yields the protein CASSYNGRSNSPLHF.

A single count supports this clone. The rearrangement links TRBV11-2 to TRBJ2-2; 9 positions agree with TRBD1. The V gene's germline CDR1 is SGHAT and CDR2 FQNNGV. This CDR3 has 15 residues. V gave up 2 bases and J gave up 6 bases; unmatched junction bases: 4. This chain's CDR3 is CASSLTGGASGELFF. DNA of the CDR3: TGTGCCAGCAGCTTAACAGGGGGCGCATCCGGGGAGCTGTTTTTT.

The chain uses TRBV2 and TRBJ1-1; TRBD1 might be the D (6 bases). V lost 5 bases to trimming and J lost 5 bases, with 18 bases between them. The CDR3 loop spans 15 amino acids. Germline V gives CDR1 SNHLY, CDR2 FYNNEI. The CDR3 loop is CASSSRPGGETEAFF. The CDR3 DNA is TGTGCCAGCAGTAGTCGACCGGGGGGCGAAACTGAAGCTTTCTTT.

V usage is TRBV6-7 and J usage is TRBJ1-4; D is possibly TRBD1 (6 bases). TRBV6-7 is given ORF status, its function remaining uncertain. The germline V and J ends were trimmed by 2 bases and 7 bases, with 23 bases remaining between them. This CDR3 contains 18 residues. The CDR3 sequence is CASSYHPLMGGRGEKLFF. CDR3 coding DNA: TGTGCCAGCAGTTACCACCCTTTAATGGGGGGCCGTGGTGAAAAACTGTTTTTT.

The J gene is TRBJ1-1, the V gene TRBV28; 7 bases fit TRBD1. Germline V CDR1 and CDR2: MDHEN, SYDVKM. J lost 0 bases, V lost 5 bases, and 9 bases had no gene match. The CDR3 has 16 residues. CDR3 bases: TGTGCCAGCAGTCCCTACAGGGGACTAATGAACACTGAAGCTTTCTTT. Translating gives CASSPYRGLMNTEAFF.

The V gene is TRBV28, the J gene TRBJ2-7; 7 bases are a match to TRBD1. The CDR3 sequence is 14 residues long. Per germline, CDR1 MDHEN and CDR2 SYDVKM. V lost 5 bases, J lost 2 bases, and 6 bases stayed unmatched. CDR3 coding DNA: TGTGCCAGCAGTCCGGACAGGTCCGCCTACGAGCAGTACTTC. Translation: CASSPDRSAYEQYF.

The chain joins TRBV7-9 to TRBJ2-3; 11 bases agree with TRBD2. This CDR3 comprises 15 residues. J was trimmed by 5 bases and V by 2 bases; bases with no gene match: 3. Germline V gene sequence: CDR1 SEHNR, CDR2 FQNEAQ (reference sequence). The CDR3 nucleotides read TGTGCCAGCAGCTTACTAGCGGGGGGAAGAGATACGCAGTATTTT. It is translated as CASSLLAGGRDTQYF.

The V gene is TRBV6-5, the J gene TRBJ2-1, with 8 positions matching TRBD2. The CDR3 length is 16 residues. The V gene end was trimmed by 4 bases and the J gene end by 3 bases; junction bases not matched to a gene: 8. Germline CDR1 and CDR2: MNHEY and SVGAGI. In DNA, the CDR3 is TGTGCCAGCAGTTCTTCCGGGACTAGAATCTACAATGAGCAGTTCTTC. Translation gives CASSSSGTRIYNEQFF.

In nucleotides, the CDR3 is TGTGCCATTGGCGAGGGGCTGACCAAAAACATTCAGTACTTC. It is translated as CAIGEGLTKNIQYF. The V gene is TRBV6-5, the J gene TRBJ2-4; D is tentatively TRBD1 or TRBD2 (5 bases each). Trimming left V 10 bases short and J 2 bases short, with 15 bases between. CDR3 length equals 14 residues. Germline CDR1 and CDR2: MNHEY and SVGAGI.

The genes are TRBV7-8 and TRBJ2-1; D gene uncertain. Germline V CDR1 and CDR2: SGHVS, FQNEAQ. The CDR3 is made up of 11 amino acids. V was clipped by 8 bases and J by 1 base, with 3 bases between them. Here the CDR3 DNA reads TGTGCCAGCGGGTCCTACAATGAGCAGTTCTTC. Residues: CASGSYNEQFF.

The CDR3 is CAISESRSGEETQYF. CDR3 sequence (DNA): TGTGCCATCAGTGAGTCGAGGAGCGGGGAAGAGACCCAGTACTTC. This rearrangement joins TRBV10-3 to TRBJ2-5; 7 bases agree with TRBD2. Germline V gene data show CDR1 as ENHRY and CDR2 as SYGVKD. There are 15 residues in the CDR3. J was trimmed by 3 bases and V by 0 bases; bases with no gene match: 4.

V is TRBV28 and J is TRBJ2-7; no reliable D call. Per the germline V gene, CDR1 is MDHEN and CDR2 is SYDVKM. There are 15 residues in the CDR3. Between the trimmed V and J ends, which lost 6 bases and 7 bases, there was a span of 22 bases. CDR3 nucleotides: TGTGCCAGCAGCATATTTTTGGGGAAGGGCCGGGAGCAGTACTTC. This gives the protein CASSIFLGKGREQYF.

This rearrangement joins TRBV25-1 to TRBJ1-2, with TRBD1 identical over 7 bases. CDR3 size: 16 residues. Germline CDR1 MGHDK, CDR2 SYGVNS. The trim removed 4 bases at V and 7 bases at J, leaving 15 bases unmatched. CDR3 coding DNA: TGTGCCAGCAGTGCACATACAGGGGCAGGGTCTTCTGGCTACACCTTC. Its protein product is CASSAHTGAGSSGYTF.

The chain couples TRBV30 to TRBJ2-1; 11 bases agree with TRBD2. Germline loops: CDR1 GTSNPN, CDR2 SVGIG (reference sequence). The CDR3 has 15 amino acids. V lost 5 bases and J lost 4; bases outside the gene matches: 7. The CDR3 protein is CAWGPGLAVYNEQFF. CDR3 bases: TGTGCCTGGGGACCGGGACTAGCGGTTTACAATGAGCAGTTCTTC.

V gene TRBV4-3 combines with J gene TRBJ1-2; 8 bases are shared with TRBD1. Per germline, CDR1 LGHNA and CDR2 YSLEER. V shed 0 bases and J 6 bases; nucleotides not matched to a gene: 3. The CDR3 has 14 amino acids. The CDR3 DNA is TGCGCCAGCAGCCAAGATACGGGACAGGATGGCTACACCTTC. Translating gives CASSQDTGQDGYTF.

In this sample, this clone turned up once. The chain links TRBV11-2 to TRBJ2-7; 7 positions agree with TRBD2. CDR3 length: 14 residues. The junction had 9 bases not matched to a gene; V was cut back by 1 base and J by 9 bases. Germline CDR1 reads SGHAT; CDR2 reads FQNNGV. CDR3 coding DNA: TGTGCCAGCAGCTTAGCTGGACACTCGGGGGGGCAGTACTTC. Amino acid sequence: CASSLAGHSGGQYF. Drawing the rest from reference TRBV11-2 and TRBJ2-7, the complete variable domain is EAGVAQSPRYKIIEKRQSVAFWCNPISGHATLYWYQQILGQGPKLLIQFQNNGVVDDSQLPKDRFSAERLKGVDSTLKIQPAKLEDSAVYLCASSLAGHSGGQYFGPGTRLTVT.

The chain is built from TRBV5-1 and TRBJ2-3; 7 nucleotides match TRBD1. The CDR3 totals 16 residues. With V trimmed by 4 bases and J by 2 bases, 10 bases remained unmatched. Germline CDR1 and CDR2: SGHRS and YFSETQ. The CDR3 here is CASSRPTTGTTDTQYF. In nucleotides, the CDR3 is TGCGCCAGCAGCCGTCCTACGACAGGGACCACAGATACGCAGTATTTT.

The CDR3 bases are TGTGCCAGCAGCGAGGGACAGGGACGGAGCACAGATACGCAGTATTTT. As protein: CASSEGQGRSTDTQYF. The J gene is TRBJ2-3, the V gene TRBV7-8, with 9 bases fitting TRBD1. This CDR3 region has 16 residues. V was clipped by 5 bases and J by 0 bases; unmatched bases: 6. CDR1 SGHVS and CDR2 FQNEAQ come from the germline V gene.

V and J are TRBV9 and TRBJ2-1; the match to TRBD2 covers 12 bases. The length of the CDR3 is 14 residues. CDR1 and CDR2 (germline): SGDLS, YYNGEE. V shed 8 bases, J shed 8 bases, and the junction held 8 bases outside the gene matches. CDR3 bases: TGTGCCAGTGGGGCGACTAGCGGGAGTGATGAGCAGTTCTTC. The encoded protein is CASGATSGSDEQFF.